These 28 T cell receptor beta chains share one sample of origin, sequenced in a study of chemoradiotherapy in HPV16-positive cancers. The table came from immunoSEQ multiplex PCR; TCRdb's copy has only in-frame clones and leaves some out. The sample consists of approximately 9,500 clones, approximately 70% of them appearing once. The sample here was tumor tissue, taken from a patient who underwent chemoradiotherapy. These receptors all stem from a human donor with HPV-associated anogenital cancer.

The rearrangement uses TRBV7-2 and TRBJ2-5; 11 nucleotides align to TRBD2. Losses at the gene ends were 3 bases for V and 5 bases for J; bases not matched to a gene: 8. CDR1 is SGHTA, CDR2 FQGNSA, per germline. This CDR3 is 16 amino acids long. The CDR3 protein is CASSLGLAGGWETQYF. The CDR3 bases are TGTGCCAGCAGCTTGGGTTTAGCGGGAGGGTGGGAGACCCAGTACTTC.

The chain carries TRBV7-6 and TRBJ2-4; 12 bases are shared with TRBD2. Germline V gene data show CDR1 as SGHVS and CDR2 as FNYEAQ. The CDR3 loop spans 14 amino acids. The junction had 1 base not matched to a gene; V was cut back by 2 bases and J by 8 bases. The CDR3 DNA sequence: TGTGCCAGCAGCTTACGGACTAGCGGGGACATTCAGTACTTC. Translation: CASSLRTSGDIQYF.

V is TRBV7-6 and J is TRBJ1-1; 7 bases are a match to TRBD1. Losses at the gene ends were 5 bases for V and 3 bases for J; bases not matched to a gene: 9. This CDR3 region has 15 residues. Germline assignment: CDR1 SGHVS and CDR2 FNYEAQ. CDR3 region: CASSIREGADTEAFF. The CDR3 bases are TGTGCCAGCAGCATAAGGGAGGGGGCAGACACTGAAGCTTTCTTT.

The chain links TRBV14 to TRBJ1-3; D is perhaps TRBD1 (6 bases). Trimming took 4 bases from V and 5 from J, leaving 12 bases between them. This CDR3 has 14 amino acids. CDR1 is SGHDN, CDR2 FVKESK, per germline. In nucleotides, the CDR3 is TGTGCCAGCAGCCCGGGGGCGACAAGAAACACCATATATTTT. As protein: CASSPGATRNTIYF.

The V and J genes are TRBV13 and TRBJ2-1; TRBD2 matches 9 bases. The CDR3 spans 16 residues. CDR1 PRHDT and CDR2 FYEKMQ come from the germline V gene (reference sequence). The V segment lost 1 base and the J segment 4 bases; nucleotides outside the gene matches: 5. CDR3 DNA: TGTGCCAGCAGCTTAGAACGGGCGGGAGGGTACAATGAGCAGTTCTTC. It yields the protein CASSLERAGGYNEQFF.

This clone was observed a single time. This chain links TRBV28 with TRBJ2-7; D is undetermined. The length of the CDR3 is 13 residues. The germline CDR1 and CDR2 sequences are MDHEN and SYDVKM. Trimming shortened V by 7 bases and J by 0 bases, and 10 bases separated the two germline ends. The CDR3 reads CASNQGISYEQYF. In nucleotides, the CDR3 is TGTGCCAGCAACCAAGGTATCTCCTACGAGCAGTACTTC.

This clone showed up just a few times. The gene calls are TRBV6-6 and TRBJ2-4, with TRBD2 matching over 11 bases. The trim removed 2 bases at V and 7 bases at J, leaving 1 base unmatched. The CDR3 covers 14 residues. Germline V CDR1 and CDR2: MNHNY, SVGAGI (reference sequence). DNA of the CDR3: TGTGCCAGCAGTTACCCTAGCGGGGGGAACATTCAGTACTTC. Translation gives CASSYPSGGNIQYF.

This chain joins TRBV1 and TRBJ1-2. TRBV1 is a pseudogene locus. The CDR3 consists of 16 residues. The DNA of the CDR3 is TGCACCAGCAGAAGCGCAAGTGTGCGAAAGACCTATGGCTACACCTTC. It specifies CTSRSASVRKTYGYTF.

The chain carries TRBV2 and TRBJ2-7; D tentatively reads TRBD1 or TRBD2 (6 bases each). Germline V CDR1 and CDR2: SNHLY, FYNNEI. The CDR3 runs 18 residues. V was trimmed by 5 bases and J by 3 bases, leaving 26 bases between them. CDR3 in amino acids: CASSLTGAGDVQVYEQYF. The CDR3 nucleotides read TGTGCCAGCAGTCTAACGGGGGCAGGGGACGTTCAAGTCTACGAGCAGTACTTC. Complete variable domain (other parts from reference TRBV2 and TRBJ2-7): EPEVTQTPSHQVTQMGQEVILRCVPISNHLYFYWYRQILGQKVEFLVSFYNNEISEKSEIFDDQFSVERPDGSNFTLKIRSTKLEDSAMYFCASSLTGAGDVQVYEQYFGPGTRLTVT.

The chain employs TRBV5-6 and TRBJ1-2, with a weak D call TRBD1 (6 bases). Between the trimmed V and J ends, which lost 2 bases and 2 bases, there was a span of 19 bases. The CDR3 extends over 17 amino acids. Germline lookup yields CDR1 SGHDT and CDR2 YYEEEE. The CDR3 nucleotides read TGTGCCAGCAGCTTCTACGAGGCAGGGGTAGGGAACTATGGCTACACCTTC. Translation: CASSFYEAGVGNYGYTF.

V gene TRBV2 combines with J gene TRBJ1-1; no definite D call. The germline V gene has CDR1 SNHLY and CDR2 FYNNEI. Trimming took off 7 bases at V and 1 base at J, with 10 bases between the two ends. The length of the CDR3 is 13 residues. CDR3 loop: CASKKDTNTEAFF. DNA for the CDR3: TGTGCCAGCAAAAAAGATACGAACACTGAAGCTTTCTTT.

This clone came up once. V gene TRBV7-9 combines with J gene TRBJ1-4; TRBD1 might be the D (5 bases). The V and J ends lost 4 bases and 11 bases respectively, with 11 bases between them. Germline V CDR1 and CDR2: SEHNR, FQNEAQ (reference sequence). The CDR3 sequence is 12 residues long. Here the CDR3 DNA reads TGTGCCAGCAGCTCTCGGGGGGGGAAACTGTTTTTT. It encodes CASSSRGGKLFF.

The rearrangement joins TRBV19 to TRBJ1-5, with 7 bases identical to TRBD1. The junction had 4 bases not matched to a gene; V was cut back by 5 bases and J by 6 bases. The CDR3 has 13 amino acids. Germline CDR1 and CDR2: LNHDA and SQIVND (reference sequence). The DNA for the CDR3 is TGTGCCAGTAGTGAAGGGGGCCTTCAGCCCCAGCATTTT. This gives the protein CASSEGGLQPQHF.

This clone was observed a handful of times. The genes are TRBV5-4 and TRBJ2-2; D remains ambiguous. Germline loops: CDR1 SGHNT, CDR2 YYREEE (reference sequence). The V end lost 7 bases, the J end lost 0 bases, and 13 bases lay between the germline ends. The CDR3 sequence is 15 residues long. The CDR3 bases are TGTGCCAGCTCGATTGACGGGCCGAACACCGGGGAGCTGTTTTTT. Translated, it gives CASSIDGPNTGELFF.

The chain employs TRBV30 and TRBJ1-3; D uncertain. Germline V gene lookup returns CDR1 GTSNPN and CDR2 SVGIG (reference sequence). The V gene lost 3 bases and the J gene lost 2 bases, with 8 bases spanning the gap. This CDR3 contains 13 residues. The CDR3 nucleotides are TGTGCCTGGAGCTGGGGTACTGGAAACACCATATATTTT. Amino acid sequence: CAWSWGTGNTIYF.

This clone came up once. The chain uses TRBV7-2 and TRBJ1-6, with D perhaps matching TRBD1 (6 bases). The CDR3 sequence is 12 residues long. Trimming stripped 5 bases from V and 12 bases from J, with 11 bases between. Germline values: CDR1 SGHTA, CDR2 FQGNSA. The CDR3 bases are TGTGCCAGCAGCCACACAGGGCAACCCCTCCACTTT. This encodes CASSHTGQPLHF. The variable domain in full, with the rest retrieved from reference TRBV7-2 and TRBJ1-6, is GAGVSQSPSNKVTEKGKDVELRCDPISGHTALYWYRQSLGQGLEFLIYFQGNSAPDKSGLPSDRFSAERTGGSVSTLTIQRTQQEDSAVYLCASSHTGQPLHFGNGTRLTVT.

This clone has only a few counts. J is TRBJ2-1 and V is TRBV2; the D is unclear. CDR3 length equals 13 residues. CDR1 SNHLY and CDR2 FYNNEI come from the germline V gene. Trimming took 6 bases from V and 1 from J, leaving 7 bases between them. CDR3: CASRGGSYNEQFF. The CDR3, as DNA: TGTGCCAGCAGGGGTGGGTCCTACAATGAGCAGTTCTTC. The entire variable domain, with the rest obtained from reference TRBV2 and TRBJ2-1, is as follows: EPEVTQTPSHQVTQMGQEVILRCVPISNHLYFYWYRQILGQKVEFLVSFYNNEISEKSEIFDDQFSVERPDGSNFTLKIRSTKLEDSAMYFCASRGGSYNEQFFGPGTRLTVL.

The chain recombines TRBV5-1 with TRBJ2-2, with D unclear. The CDR3 length is 16 residues. V lost 0 bases to trimming and J lost 0 bases, with 9 bases between them. Germline V lookup: CDR1 SGHRS, CDR2 YFSETQ. The CDR3 nucleotides are TGCGCCAGCAGCTTGGAGACAACCTCGAACACCGGGGAGCTGTTTTTT. Translating it yields CASSLETTSNTGELFF.

The rearrangement uses TRBV7-9 and TRBJ2-7; 10 bases match TRBD1. With V trimmed by 4 bases and J by 5 bases, 5 bases remained unmatched. The germline V gene has CDR1 SEHNR and CDR2 FQNEAQ (reference sequence). This CDR3 has 14 residues. The CDR3 reads CASSWRDRGDEQYF. In nucleotides, the CDR3 is TGTGCCAGCAGCTGGCGGGACAGGGGCGACGAGCAGTACTTC. Combining the CDR3 with reference TRBV7-9 and TRBJ2-7 gives the whole variable domain DTGVSQNPRHKITKRGQNVTFRCDPISEHNRLYWYRQTLGQGPEFLTYFQNEAQLEKSRLLSDRFSAERPKGSFSTLEIQRTEQGDSAMYLCASSWRDRGDEQYFGPGTRLTVT.

The J gene is TRBJ2-1, the V gene TRBV13; 8 nucleotides line up with TRBD2. J lost 1 base, V lost 2 bases, and 1 base had no gene match. Germline V gene data show CDR1 as PRHDT and CDR2 as FYEKMQ (reference sequence). The CDR3 is 15 amino acids. The DNA for the CDR3 is TGTGCCAGCAGCTTACGGGGGGGTTCCTACAATGAGCAGTTCTTC. Amino acid sequence: CASSLRGGSYNEQFF.

The genes are TRBV6-1 and TRBJ2-7; no clear D gene. Looked up from germline, CDR1 is MNHNS and CDR2 is SASEGT. This CDR3 has 12 residues. Trimming stripped 5 bases from V and 4 bases from J, with 9 bases between. The CDR3 region is CASSWERYEQYF. The CDR3 DNA is TGTGCCAGCAGTTGGGAAAGGTACGAGCAGTACTTC.

The chain recombines TRBV12-2 with TRBJ2-7; the table calls TRBD1, which could not be checked here. TRBV12-2 is given as a pseudogene. The CDR3 covers 14 residues. The chain's CDR3 is CASLTRSVGHEQYF. DNA for the CDR3: TGTGCAAGTCTTACCCGGTCGGTGGGGCACGAGCAGTACTTC.

This clone has more than one count but fewer than ten. The V and J genes are TRBV9 and TRBJ2-3, with D perhaps TRBD1 or TRBD2 (5 bases each). The CDR3 consists of 15 residues. Germline values: CDR1 SGDLS, CDR2 YYNGEE. Trimming removed 0 bases at V and 5 bases at J, with 13 bases between. The CDR3 loop is CASSVEGTTLDTQYF. CDR3 nucleotide sequence: TGTGCCAGCAGCGTAGAGGGGACCACACTAGATACGCAGTATTTT.

This clone has just one count. J is TRBJ2-7 and V is TRBV20-1; D gene unclear. CDR3 length: 11 amino acids. Germline values: CDR1 DFQATT, CDR2 SNEGSKA (reference sequence). Trimming cost V 2 bases and J 7 bases, with 9 bases left between them. The CDR3, as DNA: TGCAGTGCTAGAATTTACGGAGAGCAGTACTTC. It encodes CSARIYGEQYF.

This CDR3 is CASRKGHVCGAIQYF. DNA of the CDR3: TGTGCCAGCAGGAAAGGTCATGTTTGCGGGGCAATTCAGTACTTC. The chain employs TRBV21-1 and TRBJ2-4; TRBD2, the table's D call, was not compared with the DNA. TRBV21-1 is given as a pseudogene. The CDR3 sequence is 15 residues long.

The chain employs TRBV11-1 and TRBJ2-5; 10 bases agree with TRBD2. Unmatched junction bases numbered 1, after V lost 1 base and J lost 2 bases. The CDR3 is 15 residues long. CDR1 is SGHAT, CDR2 FQDESV, per germline (reference sequence). The CDR3 is CASSLGLAGQETQYF. The CDR3, as DNA: TGTGCCAGCAGCTTAGGACTAGCGGGTCAAGAGACCCAGTACTTC.

In its sample, this clone is medium-sized. The V and J genes are TRBV18 and TRBJ1-4; no firm D call. The V end was cut by 3 bases, the J end by 8 bases, with 13 bases between. CDR1 and CDR2 from the germline V gene are KGHSH and LQKENI. The CDR3 runs to 14 residues. CDR3 residues: CASSPPMSQEKLFF. The CDR3 DNA sequence: TGTGCCAGCTCACCTCCCATGAGTCAGGAAAAACTGTTTTTT.

The chain is built from TRBV9 and TRBJ2-1; D not certain. The germline V and J ends were trimmed by 0 bases and 0 bases, with 7 bases remaining between them. Germline-derived CDR1 and CDR2 are SGDLS and YYNGEE. The CDR3 totals 15 residues. In DNA, the CDR3 is TGTGCCAGCAGCGTAGCGACGAGCTCCTACAATGAGCAGTTCTTC. This codes for CASSVATSSYNEQFF.